Shown below are 30 T cell receptor beta chains from a single sample sequenced in a study of vaccination and CD4 T cells after COVID-19. Sequencing of DNA taken from cultured CD4+ T cells relied on the Oncomine TCR Beta short-read assay. One entry per CDR3 protein, called by TCRdb with MiXCR from the PCR reads. The sample lists about 20,000 distinct CDR3 sequences, more than 50% seen once, with approximately 7.9% in the top ten. Specified treatment: roughly 10-day PBMC culture with coronavirus spike peptide pools or control peptides (ViraFEST assay). Their antigens are not known. The source material was CD4+ T cells from blood, cultured in vitro. All receptors come from a human donor who had recovered from COVID-19.

This clonotype was detected only a few times. This chain joins TRBV20-1 and TRBJ2-5; 7 positions agree with TRBD1. Germline lookup yields CDR1 DFQATT and CDR2 SNEGSKA (reference sequence). Losses at the gene ends were 3 bases for V and 5 bases for J; bases not matched to a gene: 9. This CDR3 has 14 amino acids. The CDR3, as DNA: TGCAGTGCTAGCAAAAGGGGGCGGCGGGAGACCCAGTACTTC. Translated, it gives CSASKRGRRETQYF.

The chain recombines TRBV30 with TRBJ1-5; D not resolved. The CDR3 has 13 amino acids. The germline CDR1 and CDR2 sequences are GTSNPN and SVGIG (reference sequence). V lost 5 bases and J lost 3, with 11 bases in between. Here the CDR3 reads CAWAHRDNQPQHF. CDR3 DNA: TGTGCCTGGGCCCACCGTGACAATCAGCCCCAGCATTTT. Full variable domain (missing parts from reference TRBV30 and TRBJ1-5): SQTIHQWPATLVQPVGSPLSLECTVEGTSNPNLYWYRQAAGRGLQLLFYSVGIGQISSEVPQNLSASRPQDRQFILSSKKLLLSDSGFYLCAWAHRDNQPQHFGDGTRLSIL.

The chain uses TRBV20-1 and TRBJ2-1; possible D gene TRBD1, 7 bases. V shed 1 base and J shed 9 bases, with 13 bases lying between them. This CDR3 comprises 13 residues. Germline V lookup: CDR1 DFQATT, CDR2 SNEGSKA (reference sequence). The CDR3: CSARGPGGGEQFF. The DNA of the CDR3 is TGCAGTGCTAGAGGCCCAGGGGGAGGTGAGCAGTTCTTC.

CDR3: CACPTGSSYNSPLHF. In nucleotides, the CDR3 is TGTGCCTGCCCGACGGGGAGCTCCTATAATTCACCCCTCCACTTT. The J gene is TRBJ1-6, the V gene TRBV30, with D uncertain. Germline V lookup: CDR1 GTSNPN, CDR2 SVGIG (reference sequence). Trimming removed 6 bases at V and 0 bases at J, with 12 bases between. The CDR3 contains 15 residues.

This clonotype has just a few counts. This chain links TRBV20-1 with TRBJ1-6; D not certain. The CDR3 sequence is 13 residues long. The germline CDR1 and CDR2 sequences are DFQATT and SNEGSKA (reference sequence). Trimming cost V 1 base and J 4 bases, with 5 bases left between them. The DNA of the CDR3 is TGCAGTGCTAGAGGACGTTATAATTCACCCCTCCACTTT. Its protein is CSARGRYNSPLHF.

In its sample, this clonotype was seen a few times. V usage is TRBV27 and J usage is TRBJ2-1; 8 bases line up with TRBD1. Germline CDR1 and CDR2: MNHEY and SMNVEV (reference sequence). V lost 3 bases to trimming and J lost 12 bases; unmatched junction nucleotides: 7. The CDR3 has 13 amino acids. CDR3 in amino acids: CASSFGRGRRQFF. The CDR3 nucleotides read TGTGCCAGCAGTTTCGGCAGGGGGCGAAGGCAGTTCTTC.

This chain connects TRBV7-3 to TRBJ1-1; D is undetermined. Trimming took 1 base from V and 1 from J, leaving 4 bases between them. This CDR3 is 13 amino acids long. The germline CDR1 and CDR2 sequences are SGHTA and FQGTGA. CDR3: CASSLRQNTEAFF. The CDR3 bases are TGTGCCAGCAGCTTAAGACAGAACACTGAAGCTTTCTTT.

The chain joins TRBV6-1 to TRBJ2-2; perhaps TRBD1 as D (5 bases). This CDR3 is 14 amino acids long. V lost 7 bases and J lost 2, with 11 bases in between. Germline CDR1 and CDR2: MNHNS and SASEGT. CDR3 nucleotides: TGTGCCAGCATTTCCAGGGCAAACACCGGGGAGCTGTTTTTT. It codes for CASISRANTGELFF.

In this sample, this clonotype turned up a few times. This sequence joins TRBV7-2 and TRBJ2-3; 11 bases align to TRBD2. With V trimmed by 0 bases and J by 5 bases, 4 bases remained unmatched. The CDR3 sequence is 16 residues long. CDR1 is SGHTA and CDR2 is FQGNSA in the germline V gene. CDR3 protein: CASSLASGRAVDTQYF. The CDR3 DNA follows: TGTGCCAGCAGCTTAGCTAGCGGGAGGGCCGTAGATACGCAGTATTTT.

The chain couples TRBV24-1 to TRBJ1-6; D ambiguous. V gave up 6 bases and J gave up 10 bases, with 15 bases separating them. In germline, CDR1 is KGHDR, CDR2 SFDVKD. There are 14 residues in the CDR3. CDR3 protein: CATSSTDPGSPLHF. CDR3 in DNA: TGTGCCACCAGTTCAACGGATCCGGGATCACCCCTCCACTTT.

The V gene is TRBV28, the J gene TRBJ2-4; 10 bases match TRBD2. V shed 4 bases, J shed 1 base, and the junction held 1 base outside the gene matches. Germline CDR1 reads MDHEN; CDR2 reads SYDVKM. The CDR3 is 15 residues long. CDR3 nucleotide sequence: TGTGCCAGCAGTTCTAGCGGGAGTGCCAAAAACATTCAGTACTTC. Encoded protein: CASSSSGSAKNIQYF.

This chain links TRBV15 with TRBJ1-6; 9 bases are shared with TRBD1. V shed 5 bases, J shed 6 bases, and the junction held 11 bases outside the gene matches. The CDR3 runs to 17 residues. Looked up from germline, CDR1 is LNHNV and CDR2 is YYDKDF (reference sequence). CDR3 nucleotides: TGTGCCACCAGCTTACCCCCGCCGGGACAGGGTAATTCACCCCTCCACTTT. Protein sequence: CATSLPPPGQGNSPLHF.

This sequence joins TRBV5-1 and TRBJ1-5; tentatively, D is TRBD1 (5 bases). CDR3 length: 14 residues. Trimming stripped 4 bases from V and 2 bases from J, with 10 bases between. CDR1 and CDR2 from the germline V gene are SGHRS and YFSETQ. CDR3 residues: CASSPLGGNQPQHF. The CDR3 region has the DNA TGCGCCAGCAGCCCGTTAGGGGGCAATCAGCCCCAGCATTTT.

This clonotype was recorded a few times. The chain uses TRBV7-8 and TRBJ2-2; tentatively, D is TRBD2 (6 bases). The germline V and J ends were trimmed by 7 bases and 4 bases, with 10 bases remaining between them. Germline CDR1 is SGHVS and CDR2 is FQNEAQ. The CDR3 contains 13 residues. CDR3 in amino acids: CASILASTGELFF. The CDR3 DNA sequence: TGTGCCAGCATACTAGCAAGCACCGGGGAGCTGTTTTTT.

The chain carries TRBV28 and TRBJ2-6; tentatively, D is TRBD1 (6 bases). V gave up 10 bases and J gave up 0 bases, with 19 bases separating them. The CDR3 has 17 amino acids. Germline CDR1 and CDR2: MDHEN and SYDVKM. CDR3 sequence: CATKSGTSSSGANVLTF. The CDR3 nucleotides are TGTGCCACCAAATCCGGGACATCCAGCTCTGGGGCCAACGTCCTGACTTTC.

The chain uses TRBV19 and TRBJ1-4, with D possibly being TRBD1 (6 bases). The germline V gene encodes CDR1 LNHDA and CDR2 SQIVND (reference sequence). The CDR3 covers 15 residues. The ends were cut back, 7 bases at V and 4 bases at J, with 16 bases in the middle. CDR3 loop: CASNLQGLYNEKLFF. The CDR3 DNA follows: TGTGCCAGTAACCTCCAGGGGCTTTATAATGAAAAACTGTTTTTT.

The V and J genes are TRBV6-2 or TRBV6-3 and TRBJ2-1; 10 nucleotides line up with TRBD2. CDR3 size: 15 residues. The V and J ends lost 6 bases and 7 bases, in that order; junction bases with no gene match: 9. Germline assignment: CDR1 MNHEY and CDR2 SVGEGT. CDR3 in amino acids: CASRLAGGEGNEQFF. Written as DNA, the CDR3 is TGTGCCAGCAGGTTAGCGGGAGGCGAAGGAAATGAGCAGTTCTTC.

This clonotype is a singleton in its sample. The V and J genes are TRBV6-1 and TRBJ2-1; D uncertain. CDR1 is MNHNS, CDR2 SASEGT, per germline. The V end lost 10 bases, the J end lost 0 bases, and 7 bases lay between the germline ends. This CDR3 region has 12 residues. The CDR3 DNA is TGTGCCACCGCGAGCTCCTACAATGAGCAGTTCTTC. This sequence encodes CATASSYNEQFF.

This clonotype was recorded a few times. This chain connects TRBV19 to TRBJ1-2; D gene ambiguous. CDR1 is LNHDA and CDR2 is SQIVND in the germline V gene (reference sequence). This CDR3 is built from 12 residues. V was clipped by 5 bases and J by 4 bases, with 8 bases between them. DNA of the CDR3: TGTGCCAGTAGTTCGGGGTTCTATGGCTACACCTTC. This encodes CASSSGFYGYTF.

The V call is TRBV27, the J call TRBJ1-2; weak D call: TRBD1 (5 bases). The V gene's germline CDR1 is MNHEY and CDR2 SMNVEV (reference sequence). Trimming removed 3 bases from V and 7 bases from J, with 15 bases in between. The CDR3 sequence is 14 residues long. DNA for the CDR3: TGTGCCAGCAGTTTTCAGGGCGCGCGGACTGGCTACACCTTC. Translation gives CASSFQGARTGYTF.

The chain has TRBV30 and TRBJ2-5; D gene unclear. The ends were cut back, 2 bases at V and 4 bases at J, with 5 bases in the middle. Germline CDR1 is GTSNPN and CDR2 is SVGIG (reference sequence). The CDR3 runs to 11 residues. The CDR3 is CAWSKIETQYF. As DNA, the CDR3 is TGTGCCTGGAGTAAAATAGAGACCCAGTACTTC.

The chain links TRBV20-1 to TRBJ2-1, with D tentatively TRBD2 (6 bases). CDR1 and CDR2 (germline): DFQATT, SNEGSKA (reference sequence). V was trimmed by 4 bases and J by 5 bases, leaving 9 bases between them. The CDR3 runs to 12 residues. CDR3 region: CSAKRGNNEQFF. For the CDR3, the DNA is TGCAGTGCTAAACGGGGGAACAATGAGCAGTTCTTC.

The chain has TRBV27 and TRBJ1-2; unclear D gene. Per the germline V gene, CDR1 is MNHEY and CDR2 is SMNVEV (reference sequence). The CDR3 is made up of 12 amino acids. V was shortened by 6 bases and J by 4 bases, with 9 bases between the two germline ends. The CDR3 protein is CASRSAIYGYTF. The CDR3 DNA follows: TGTGCCAGCAGGTCAGCGATCTATGGCTACACCTTC.

The V call is TRBV19, the J call TRBJ1-2; possible D gene TRBD1, 6 bases. Germline loops: CDR1 LNHDA, CDR2 SQIVND (reference sequence). The CDR3 extends over 16 amino acids. The ends were cut back, 4 bases at V and 4 bases at J, with 19 bases in the middle. Written as DNA, the CDR3 is TGTGCCAGTAGTACCAATTGGGGGGCGCAAGGCTATGGCTACACCTTC. Its translation is CASSTNWGAQGYGYTF.

Only a few counts were recorded for this clonotype. The rearrangement links TRBV19 to TRBJ1-2; TRBD1 aligns across 8 bases. CDR1 LNHDA and CDR2 SQIVND come from the germline V gene (reference sequence). The CDR3 has 17 amino acids. V lost 4 bases, J lost 1 base, and 11 bases stayed unmatched. The CDR3: CASSTRQGARGNYGYTF. As DNA, the CDR3 is TGTGCCAGTAGTACGCGCCAGGGGGCGAGGGGTAACTATGGCTACACCTTC.

The chain recombines TRBV6-5 with TRBJ2-4; D gene ambiguous. V was pared by 0 bases and J by 2 bases, with 5 bases between. From germline, CDR1 is MNHEY and CDR2 SVGAGI. The CDR3 runs 14 residues. The CDR3: CASSYSQSKNIQYF. The CDR3 nucleotides are TGTGCCAGCAGTTACTCGCAGTCCAAAAACATTCAGTACTTC.

This clonotype has more than one count but fewer than ten. The rearrangement links TRBV20-1 to TRBJ1-1; no definite D call. Trimming removed 0 bases at V and 1 base at J, with 6 bases between. CDR1 and CDR2 from the germline V gene are DFQATT and SNEGSKA (reference sequence). The CDR3 is 13 amino acids. As DNA, the CDR3 is TGCAGTGCTAGAGATCCAGGGAACACTGAAGCTTTCTTT. Encoded protein: CSARDPGNTEAFF.

In its sample, this clonotype was seen a few times. The chain recombines TRBV27 with TRBJ1-1, with no clear D. Looked up from germline, CDR1 is MNHEY and CDR2 is SMNVEV (reference sequence). Trimming removed 8 bases from V and 4 bases from J, with 11 bases in between. This CDR3 spans 12 amino acids. The CDR3 DNA reads as TGTGCCAGCGGGATGTCTCTCACTGAAGCTTTCTTT. Its translation: CASGMSLTEAFF.

This clonotype has more than one count but fewer than ten. This sequence joins TRBV5-1 and TRBJ1-2, with D unresolved. The CDR3 runs 15 residues. The V gene lost 0 bases and the J gene lost 4 bases, with 13 bases spanning the gap. Germline assignment: CDR1 SGHRS and CDR2 YFSETQ. Here the CDR3 reads CASSLADPRGYGYTF. In nucleotides, the CDR3 is TGCGCCAGCAGCTTGGCGGACCCGCGGGGCTATGGCTACACCTTC.

The chain uses TRBV19 and TRBJ1-5; D unclear. The CDR3 length is 13 residues. The germline V and J ends were trimmed by 3 bases and 8 bases, with 11 bases remaining between them. Looked up from germline, CDR1 is LNHDA and CDR2 is SQIVND (reference sequence). In DNA form, the CDR3 reads TGTGCCAGTAGTATCCAACAAGCTGAGCCCCAGCATTTT. It encodes CASSIQQAEPQHF.